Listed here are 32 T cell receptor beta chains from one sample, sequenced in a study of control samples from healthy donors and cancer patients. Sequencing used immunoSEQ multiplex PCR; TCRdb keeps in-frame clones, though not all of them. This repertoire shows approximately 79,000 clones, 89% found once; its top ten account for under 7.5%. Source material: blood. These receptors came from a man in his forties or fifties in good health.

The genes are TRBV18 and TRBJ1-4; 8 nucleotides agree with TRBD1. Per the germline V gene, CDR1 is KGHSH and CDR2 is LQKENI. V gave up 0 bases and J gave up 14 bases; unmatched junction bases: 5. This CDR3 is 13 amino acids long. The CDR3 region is CASSPPWTGRLFF. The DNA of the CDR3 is TGTGCCAGCTCACCACCCTGGACAGGGCGTCTGTTTTTT.

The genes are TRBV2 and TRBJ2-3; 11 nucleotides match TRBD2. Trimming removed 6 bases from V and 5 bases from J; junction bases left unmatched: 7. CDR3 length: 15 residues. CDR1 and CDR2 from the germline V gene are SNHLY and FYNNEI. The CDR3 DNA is TGTGCCAGCAGGAATAGCGGGGGGGCCGGAGATACGCAGTATTTT. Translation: CASRNSGGAGDTQYF.

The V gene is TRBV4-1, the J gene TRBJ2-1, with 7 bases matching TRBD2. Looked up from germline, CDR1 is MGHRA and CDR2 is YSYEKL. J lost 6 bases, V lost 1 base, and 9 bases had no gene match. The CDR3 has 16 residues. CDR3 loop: CASSQAPPGGRNEQFF. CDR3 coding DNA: TGCGCCAGCAGCCAAGCTCCACCGGGGGGACGCAATGAGCAGTTCTTC.

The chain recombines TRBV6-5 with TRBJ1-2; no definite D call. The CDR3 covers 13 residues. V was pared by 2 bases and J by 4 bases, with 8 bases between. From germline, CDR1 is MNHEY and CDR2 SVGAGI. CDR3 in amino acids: CASSYRNSYGYTF. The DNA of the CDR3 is TGTGCCAGCAGTTACAGGAATTCCTATGGCTACACCTTC.

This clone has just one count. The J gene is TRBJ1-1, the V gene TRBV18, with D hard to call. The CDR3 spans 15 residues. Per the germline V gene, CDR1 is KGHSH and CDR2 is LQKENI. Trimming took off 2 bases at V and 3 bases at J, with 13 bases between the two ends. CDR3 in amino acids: CASSPVRGYDTEAFF. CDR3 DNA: TGTGCCAGCTCACCAGTTAGAGGCTATGACACTGAAGCTTTCTTT.

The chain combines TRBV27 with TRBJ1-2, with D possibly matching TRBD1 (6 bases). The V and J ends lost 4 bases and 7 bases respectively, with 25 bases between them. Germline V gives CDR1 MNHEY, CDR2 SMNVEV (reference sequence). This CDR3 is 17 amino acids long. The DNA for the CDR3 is TGTGCCAGCAGTTCTAGACGCGGGGGGCAGTCTCCATTTGGCTACACCTTC. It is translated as CASSSRRGGQSPFGYTF.

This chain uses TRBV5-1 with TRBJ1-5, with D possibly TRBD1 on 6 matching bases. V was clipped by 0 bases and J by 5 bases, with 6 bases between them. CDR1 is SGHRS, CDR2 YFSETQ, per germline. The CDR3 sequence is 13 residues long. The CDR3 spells CASSLDRDQPQHF. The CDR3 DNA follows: TGCGCCAGCAGCTTGGACAGGGATCAGCCCCAGCATTTT.

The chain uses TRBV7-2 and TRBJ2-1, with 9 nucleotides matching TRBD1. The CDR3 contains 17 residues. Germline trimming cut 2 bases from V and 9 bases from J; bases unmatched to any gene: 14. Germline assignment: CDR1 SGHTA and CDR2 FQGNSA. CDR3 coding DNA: TGTGCCAGCAGCTTATGGCCCCGGGACAGGGCAATGAGTGAGCAGTTCTTC. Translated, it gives CASSLWPRDRAMSEQFF. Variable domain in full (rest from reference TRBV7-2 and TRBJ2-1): GAGVSQSPSNKVTEKGKDVELRCDPISGHTALYWYRQSLGQGLEFLIYFQGNSAPDKSGLPSDRFSAERTGGSVSTLTIQRTQQEDSAVYLCASSLWPRDRAMSEQFFGPGTRLTVL.

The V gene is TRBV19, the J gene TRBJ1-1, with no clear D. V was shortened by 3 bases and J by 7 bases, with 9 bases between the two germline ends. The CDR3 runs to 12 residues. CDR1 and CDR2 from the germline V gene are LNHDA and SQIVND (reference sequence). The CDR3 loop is CASSIPQIEAFF. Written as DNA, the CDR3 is TGTGCCAGTAGTATTCCCCAGATTGAAGCTTTCTTT. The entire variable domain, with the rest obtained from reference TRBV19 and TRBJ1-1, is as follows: DGGITQSPKYLFRKEGQNVTLSCEQNLNHDAMYWYRQDPGQGLRLIYYSQIVNDFQKGDIAEGYSVSREKKESFPLTVTSAQKNPTAFYLCASSIPQIEAFFGQGTRLTVV.

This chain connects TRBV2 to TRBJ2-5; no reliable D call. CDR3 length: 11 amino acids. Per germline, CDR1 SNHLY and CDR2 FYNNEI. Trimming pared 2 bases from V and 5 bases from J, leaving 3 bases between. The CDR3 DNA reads TGTGCCAGCAGTGAAAGGGAGACCCAGTACTTC. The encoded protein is CASSERETQYF.

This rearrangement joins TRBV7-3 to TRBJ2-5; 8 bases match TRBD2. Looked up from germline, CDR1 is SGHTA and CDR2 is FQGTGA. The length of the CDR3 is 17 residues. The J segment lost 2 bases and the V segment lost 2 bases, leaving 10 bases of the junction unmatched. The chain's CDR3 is CASSLWGSGDLQETQYF. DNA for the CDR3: TGTGCCAGCAGCTTATGGGGTAGCGGGGACTTACAAGAGACCCAGTACTTC.

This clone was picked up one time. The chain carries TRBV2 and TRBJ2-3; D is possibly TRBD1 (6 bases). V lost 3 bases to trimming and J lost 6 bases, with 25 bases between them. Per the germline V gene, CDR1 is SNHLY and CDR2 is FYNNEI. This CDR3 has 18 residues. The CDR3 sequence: CASSDLVAQGRSRDTQYF. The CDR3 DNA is TGTGCCAGCAGTGATTTGGTGGCACAGGGAAGGTCGAGGGATACGCAGTATTTT.

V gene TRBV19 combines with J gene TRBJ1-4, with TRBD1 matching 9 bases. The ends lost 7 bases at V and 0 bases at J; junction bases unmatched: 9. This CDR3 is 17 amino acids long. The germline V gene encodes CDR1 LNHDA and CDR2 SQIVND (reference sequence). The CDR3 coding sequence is TGTGCCAGTATGATAGGACAGGGGTCTGCAACTAATGAAAAACTGTTTTTT. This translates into CASMIGQGSATNEKLFF.

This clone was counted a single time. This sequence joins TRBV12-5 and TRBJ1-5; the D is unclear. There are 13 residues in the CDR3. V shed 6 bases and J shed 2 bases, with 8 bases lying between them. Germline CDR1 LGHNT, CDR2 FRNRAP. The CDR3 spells CASGAGRNQPQHF. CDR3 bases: TGTGCTAGTGGGGCCGGACGCAATCAGCCCCAGCATTTT.

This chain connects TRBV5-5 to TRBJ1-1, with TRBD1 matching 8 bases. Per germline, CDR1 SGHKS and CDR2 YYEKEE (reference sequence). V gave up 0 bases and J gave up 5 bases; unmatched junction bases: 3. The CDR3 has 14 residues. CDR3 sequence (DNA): TGTGCCAGCAGCTTGGGTCAGGGGGCTACTGAAGCTTTCTTT. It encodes CASSLGQGATEAFF.

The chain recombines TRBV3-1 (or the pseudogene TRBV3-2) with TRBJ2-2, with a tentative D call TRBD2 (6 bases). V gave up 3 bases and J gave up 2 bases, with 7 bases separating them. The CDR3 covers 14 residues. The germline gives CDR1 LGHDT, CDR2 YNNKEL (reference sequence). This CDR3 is CASSQGGNTGELFF. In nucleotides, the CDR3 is TGTGCCAGCAGCCAGGGGGGAAACACCGGGGAGCTGTTTTTT.

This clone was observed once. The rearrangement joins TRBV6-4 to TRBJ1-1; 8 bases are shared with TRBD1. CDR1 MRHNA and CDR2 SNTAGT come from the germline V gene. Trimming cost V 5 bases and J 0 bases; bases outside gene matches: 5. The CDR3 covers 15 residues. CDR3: CASSKQGGMNTEAFF. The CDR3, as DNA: TGTGCCAGCAGTAAACAGGGGGGAATGAACACTGAAGCTTTCTTT.

The CDR3 DNA reads as TGTGCCAGCAGCTGGGGACAGGGCAGCTATGGCTACACCTTC. Translating gives CASSWGQGSYGYTF. The rearrangement joins TRBV7-3 to TRBJ1-2; 9 bases fit TRBD1. J gave up 4 bases and V 4 bases, and 4 bases lay outside the gene matches. This CDR3 has 14 amino acids. CDR1 SGHTA and CDR2 FQGTGA come from the germline V gene.

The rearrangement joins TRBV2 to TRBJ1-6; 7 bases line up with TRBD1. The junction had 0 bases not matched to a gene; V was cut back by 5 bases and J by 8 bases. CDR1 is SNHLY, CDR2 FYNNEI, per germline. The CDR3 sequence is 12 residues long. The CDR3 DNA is TGTGCCAGCAGTCAGGGGGATTCACCCCTCCACTTT. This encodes CASSQGDSPLHF.

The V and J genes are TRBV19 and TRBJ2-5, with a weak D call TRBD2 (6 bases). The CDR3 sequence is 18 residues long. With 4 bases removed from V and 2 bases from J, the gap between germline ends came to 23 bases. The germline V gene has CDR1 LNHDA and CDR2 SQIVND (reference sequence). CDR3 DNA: TGTGCCAGTAGTAGAGGAGGGTACATGCTCCCCGGGCAAGAGACCCAGTACTTC. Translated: CASSRGGYMLPGQETQYF.

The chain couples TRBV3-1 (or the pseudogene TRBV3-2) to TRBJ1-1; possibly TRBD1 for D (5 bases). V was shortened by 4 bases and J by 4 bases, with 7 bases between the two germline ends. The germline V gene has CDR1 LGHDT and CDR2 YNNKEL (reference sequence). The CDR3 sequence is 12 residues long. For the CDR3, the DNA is TGTGCCAGCAGCCCGGGGACCACTGAAGCTTTCTTT. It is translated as CASSPGTTEAFF.

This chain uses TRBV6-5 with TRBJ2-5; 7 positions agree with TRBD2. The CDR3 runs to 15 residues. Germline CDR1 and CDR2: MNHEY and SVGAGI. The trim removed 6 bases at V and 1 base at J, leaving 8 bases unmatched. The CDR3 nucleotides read TGTGCCAGCAGGAAAAGAAGCGGGGTCCAAGAGACCCAGTACTTC. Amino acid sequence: CASRKRSGVQETQYF.

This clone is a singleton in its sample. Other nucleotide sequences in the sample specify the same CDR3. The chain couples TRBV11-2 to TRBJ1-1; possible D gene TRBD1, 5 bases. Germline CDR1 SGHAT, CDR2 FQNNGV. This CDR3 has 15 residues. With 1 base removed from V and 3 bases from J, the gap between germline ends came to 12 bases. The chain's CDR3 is CASSLGGQGHTEAFF. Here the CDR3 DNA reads TGTGCCAGCAGCTTAGGCGGGCAGGGCCACACTGAAGCTTTCTTT.

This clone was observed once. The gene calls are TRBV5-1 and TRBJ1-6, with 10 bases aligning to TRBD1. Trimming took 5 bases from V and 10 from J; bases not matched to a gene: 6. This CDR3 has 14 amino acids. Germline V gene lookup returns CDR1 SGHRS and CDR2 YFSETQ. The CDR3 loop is CASRHDRGQSPLHF. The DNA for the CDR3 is TGCGCCAGCAGACACGACAGGGGGCAGTCACCCCTCCACTTT.

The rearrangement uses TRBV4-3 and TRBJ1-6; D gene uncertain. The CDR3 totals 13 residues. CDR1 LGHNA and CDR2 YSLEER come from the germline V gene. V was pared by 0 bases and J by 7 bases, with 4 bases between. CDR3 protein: CASSQDPNSPLHF. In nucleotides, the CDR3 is TGCGCCAGCAGCCAAGACCCGAATTCACCCCTCCACTTT.

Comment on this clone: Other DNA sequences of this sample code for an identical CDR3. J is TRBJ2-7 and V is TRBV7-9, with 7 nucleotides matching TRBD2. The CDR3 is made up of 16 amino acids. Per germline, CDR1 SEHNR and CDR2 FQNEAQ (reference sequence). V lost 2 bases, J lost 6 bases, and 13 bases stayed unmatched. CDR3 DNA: TGTGCCAGCAGCTTAATAGGTTCGGGGGGTTTGGGCGAGCAGTACTTC. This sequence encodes CASSLIGSGGLGEQYF.

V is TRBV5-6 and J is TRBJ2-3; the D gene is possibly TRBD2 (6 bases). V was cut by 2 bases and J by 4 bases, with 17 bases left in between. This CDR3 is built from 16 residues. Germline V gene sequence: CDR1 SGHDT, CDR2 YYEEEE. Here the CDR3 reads CASSFPRRGPADTQYF. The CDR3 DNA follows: TGTGCCAGCAGCTTCCCCCGGCGGGGTCCCGCAGATACGCAGTATTTT.

CDR3 DNA sequence: TGTGCCAGCAGCCCGGACGGATCAAGAAATTCACCCCTCCACTTT. As protein: CASSPDGSRNSPLHF. The chain combines TRBV3-1 (or the pseudogene TRBV3-2) with TRBJ1-6; D not certain. This CDR3 has 15 amino acids. CDR1 and CDR2 (germline): LGHDT, YNNKEL (reference sequence). V was pared by 4 bases and J by 7 bases, with 14 bases between.

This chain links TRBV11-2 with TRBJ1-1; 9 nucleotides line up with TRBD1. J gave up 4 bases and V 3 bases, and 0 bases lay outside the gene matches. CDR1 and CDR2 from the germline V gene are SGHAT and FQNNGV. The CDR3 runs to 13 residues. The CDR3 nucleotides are TGTGCCAGCAGCTTGACAGGGGGCACTGAAGCTTTCTTT. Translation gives CASSLTGGTEAFF.

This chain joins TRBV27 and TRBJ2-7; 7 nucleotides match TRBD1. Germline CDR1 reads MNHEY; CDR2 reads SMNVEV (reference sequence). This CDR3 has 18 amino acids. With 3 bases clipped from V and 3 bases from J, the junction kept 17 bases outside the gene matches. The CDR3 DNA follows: TGTGCCAGCAGTTTCGATAGTCGACAGGGTAATTCCCTCTACGAGCAGTACTTC. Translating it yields CASSFDSRQGNSLYEQYF.

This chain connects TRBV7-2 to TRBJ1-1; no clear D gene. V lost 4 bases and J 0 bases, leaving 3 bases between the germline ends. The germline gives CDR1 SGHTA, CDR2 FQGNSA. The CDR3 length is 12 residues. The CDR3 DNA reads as TGTGCCAGCAGCTACATGAACACTGAAGCTTTCTTT. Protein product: CASSYMNTEAFF.

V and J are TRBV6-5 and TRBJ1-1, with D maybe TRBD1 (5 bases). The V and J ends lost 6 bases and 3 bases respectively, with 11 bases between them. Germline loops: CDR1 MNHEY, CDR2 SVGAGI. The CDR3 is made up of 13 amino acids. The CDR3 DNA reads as TGTGCCAGCAGCCGCAGAGGGGACACTGAAGCTTTCTTT. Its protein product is CASSRRGDTEAFF.